One T cell receptor beta chain is described in this entry. Its matching antigen is unknown. When hyperthyroidism was first diagnosed, the blood sample was taken, preceding any ophthalmopathy symptoms. The PBMCs had their origin in 10 ml of fresh peripheral blood. Researchers took RNA transcripts and amplified the TCR beta CDR3 regions from them. Using the HTBI primer set, a first-round RT-PCR was run on the TCR CDR3. TCRdb reanalysed the multiplex PCR reads using MiXCR and keeps one entry per CDR3 protein. The sample lists 690,000 or so distinct CDR3 sequences; around 19% were seen once. This sample is drawn from a study of T cells in Graves' hyperthyroidism and ophthalmopathy. Notes on the study in general: Blood also showed most of the thyroid clonotypes that were expanded above 0.001.

The CDR3 has 14 residues. Trimming took 0 bases from V and 4 from J, leaving 7 bases between them. Germline CDR1 and CDR2: SGHTA and FQGNSA. The sample comprised blood. The receptor was isolated from a woman in her forties or fifties with Graves' hyperthyroidism that later progressed to Graves' ophthalmopathy. The J gene is TRBJ2-1, the V gene TRBV7-2; weak D call: TRBD1 (5 bases). As DNA, the CDR3 is TGTGCCAGCAGCTTAGCGCCAGGGTACAATGAGCAGTTCTTC. Translated: CASSLAPGYNEQFF. The full variable domain, rest sourced from reference TRBV7-2 and TRBJ2-1, is GAGVSQSPSNKVTEKGKDVELRCDPISGHTALYWYRQSLGQGLEFLIYFQGNSAPDKSGLPSDRFSAERTGGSVSTLTIQRTQQEDSAVYLCASSLAPGYNEQFFGPGTRLTVL.